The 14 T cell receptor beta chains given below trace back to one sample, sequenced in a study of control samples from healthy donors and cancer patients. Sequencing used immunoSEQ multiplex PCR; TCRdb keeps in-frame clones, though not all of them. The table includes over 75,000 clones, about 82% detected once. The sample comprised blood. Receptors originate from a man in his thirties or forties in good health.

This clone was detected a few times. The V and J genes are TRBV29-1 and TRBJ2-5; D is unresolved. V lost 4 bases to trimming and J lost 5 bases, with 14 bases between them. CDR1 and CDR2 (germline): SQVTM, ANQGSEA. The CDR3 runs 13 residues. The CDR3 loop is CSVVILVSETQYF. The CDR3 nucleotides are TGCAGCGTTGTAATTTTGGTCAGCGAGACCCAGTACTTC.

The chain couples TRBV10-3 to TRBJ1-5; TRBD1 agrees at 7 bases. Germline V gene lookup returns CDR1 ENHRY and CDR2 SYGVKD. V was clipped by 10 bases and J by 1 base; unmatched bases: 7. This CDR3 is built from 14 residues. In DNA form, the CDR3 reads TGTGCCAGTAACAGGGGCGGGAGCAATCAGCCCCAGCATTTT. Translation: CASNRGGSNQPQHF.

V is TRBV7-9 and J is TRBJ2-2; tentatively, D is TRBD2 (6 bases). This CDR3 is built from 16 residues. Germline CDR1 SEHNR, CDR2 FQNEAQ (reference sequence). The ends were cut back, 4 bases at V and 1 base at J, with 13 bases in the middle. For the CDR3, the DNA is TGTGCCAGCAGCTCCGTACTAGCTCGGAACACCGGGGAGCTGTTTTTT. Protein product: CASSSVLARNTGELFF.

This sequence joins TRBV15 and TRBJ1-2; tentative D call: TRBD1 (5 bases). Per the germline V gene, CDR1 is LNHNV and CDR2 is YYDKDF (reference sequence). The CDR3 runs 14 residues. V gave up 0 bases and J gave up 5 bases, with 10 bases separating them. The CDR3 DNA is TGTGCCACCAGCAGAGATCAAGGGACGTATGGCTACACCTTC. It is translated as CATSRDQGTYGYTF.

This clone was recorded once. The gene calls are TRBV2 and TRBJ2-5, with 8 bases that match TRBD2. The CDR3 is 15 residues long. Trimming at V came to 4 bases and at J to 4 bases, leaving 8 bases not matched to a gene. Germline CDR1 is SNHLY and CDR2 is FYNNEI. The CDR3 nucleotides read TGTGCCAGCAGTGCGGACGCGGGGGGTAGAGAGACCCAGTACTTC. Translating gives CASSADAGGRETQYF. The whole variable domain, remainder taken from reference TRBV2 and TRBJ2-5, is EPEVTQTPSHQVTQMGQEVILRCVPISNHLYFYWYRQILGQKVEFLVSFYNNEISEKSEIFDDQFSVERPDGSNFTLKIRSTKLEDSAMYFCASSADAGGRETQYFGPGTRLLVL.

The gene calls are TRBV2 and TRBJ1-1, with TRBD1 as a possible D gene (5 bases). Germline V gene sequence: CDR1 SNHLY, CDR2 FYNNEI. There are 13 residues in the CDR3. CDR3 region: CAASRALGTEAFF. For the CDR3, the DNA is TGTGCAGCGAGCAGGGCCCTTGGCACTGAAGCTTTCTTT. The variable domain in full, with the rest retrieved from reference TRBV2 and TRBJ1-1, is EPEVTQTPSHQVTQMGQEVILRCVPISNHLYFYWYRQILGQKVEFLVSFYNNEISEKSEIFDDQFSVERPDGSNFTLKIRSTKLEDSAMYFCAASRALGTEAFFGQGTRLTVV.

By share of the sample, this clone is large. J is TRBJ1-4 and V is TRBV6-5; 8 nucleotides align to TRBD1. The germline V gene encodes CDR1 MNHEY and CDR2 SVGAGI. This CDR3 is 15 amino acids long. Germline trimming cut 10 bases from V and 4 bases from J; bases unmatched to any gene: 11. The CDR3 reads CATEAPTGVNEKLFF. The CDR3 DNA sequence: TGTGCCACCGAAGCCCCGACAGGGGTTAATGAAAAACTGTTTTTT.

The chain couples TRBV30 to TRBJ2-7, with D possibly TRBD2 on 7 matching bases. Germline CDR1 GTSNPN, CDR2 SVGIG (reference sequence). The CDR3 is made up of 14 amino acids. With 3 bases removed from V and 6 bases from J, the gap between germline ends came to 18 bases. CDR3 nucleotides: TGTGCCTGGAGCCTTAGGAGGGGGGGGACCGAGCAGTACTTC. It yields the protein CAWSLRRGGTEQYF.

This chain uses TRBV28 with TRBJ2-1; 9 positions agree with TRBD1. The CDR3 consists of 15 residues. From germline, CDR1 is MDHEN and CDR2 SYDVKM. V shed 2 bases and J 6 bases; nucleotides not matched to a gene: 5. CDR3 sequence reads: CASSLPGQGINEQFF. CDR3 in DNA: TGTGCCAGCAGTTTACCGGGACAGGGTATCAATGAGCAGTTCTTC.

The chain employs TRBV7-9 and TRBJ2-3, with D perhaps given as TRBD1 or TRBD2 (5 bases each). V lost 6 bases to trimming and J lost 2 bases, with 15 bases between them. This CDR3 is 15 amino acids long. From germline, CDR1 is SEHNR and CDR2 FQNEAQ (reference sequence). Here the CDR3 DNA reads TGTGCCAGCAGGCTACCGGGACCGAACACAGATACGCAGTATTTT. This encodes CASRLPGPNTDTQYF.

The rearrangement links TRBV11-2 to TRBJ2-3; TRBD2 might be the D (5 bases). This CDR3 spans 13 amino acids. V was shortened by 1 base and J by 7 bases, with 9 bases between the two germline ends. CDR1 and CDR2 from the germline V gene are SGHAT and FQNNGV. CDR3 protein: CASSLGGLYTQYF. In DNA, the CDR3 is TGTGCCAGCAGCTTAGGAGGACTCTATACGCAGTATTTT.

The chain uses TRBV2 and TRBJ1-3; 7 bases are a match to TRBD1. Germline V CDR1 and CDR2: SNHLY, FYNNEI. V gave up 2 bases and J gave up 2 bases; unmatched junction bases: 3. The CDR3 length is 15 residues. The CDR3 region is CASSELGTAGNTIYF. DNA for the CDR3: TGTGCCAGCAGTGAACTGGGGACAGCTGGAAACACCATATATTTT.

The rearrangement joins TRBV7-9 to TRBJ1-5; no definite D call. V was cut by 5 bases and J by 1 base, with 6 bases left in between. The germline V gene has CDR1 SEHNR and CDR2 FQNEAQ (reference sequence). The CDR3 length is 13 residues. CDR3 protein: CASSEGSNQPQHF. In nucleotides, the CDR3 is TGTGCCAGCAGCGAAGGGAGCAATCAGCCCCAGCATTTT. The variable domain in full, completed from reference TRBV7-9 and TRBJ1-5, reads DTGVSQNPRHKITKRGQNVTFRCDPISEHNRLYWYRQTLGQGPEFLTYFQNEAQLEKSRLLSDRFSAERPKGSFSTLEIQRTEQGDSAMYLCASSEGSNQPQHFGDGTRLSIL.

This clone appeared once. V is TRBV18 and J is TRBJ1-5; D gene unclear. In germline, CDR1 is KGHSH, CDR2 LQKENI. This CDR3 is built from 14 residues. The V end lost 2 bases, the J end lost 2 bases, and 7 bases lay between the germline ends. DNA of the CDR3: TGTGCCAGCTCACCATTAGGGCGCAATCAGCCCCAGCATTTT. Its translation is CASSPLGRNQPQHF.